These 14 T cell receptor beta chains were all obtained from the same sample, sequenced in a study of identical twins. TCRdb re-called the 5' RACE reads through MiXCR, storing one row per CDR3 protein. Of roughly 1,500,000 distinct CDR3 sequences listed, more than 30% are singletons. Sequenced: cord blood. These receptors were collected from a newborn girl in good health.

The sample holds a few counts of this clonotype. An end of the junction differs from the germline gene, which may be a read error. V is TRBV4-1 and J is TRBJ2-7, with 13 bases that match TRBD2. Per the germline V gene, CDR1 is MGHRA and CDR2 is YSYEKL. The CDR3 spans 15 residues. CDR3: CTSSPTSGRVYEQYF. The CDR3 bases are TGCACCAGCAGCCCCACTAGCGGGAGGGTCTACGAGCAGTACTTC.

This clonotype came up a few times. This rearrangement joins TRBV12-3 or TRBV12-4 to TRBJ1-5; D unresolved. The CDR3 consists of 13 residues. V lost 4 bases and J 0 bases, leaving 4 bases between the germline ends. The chain's CDR3 is CASSYLSNQPQHF. Written as DNA, the CDR3 is TGTGCCAGCAGTTATCTTAGCAATCAGCCCCAGCATTTT.

This chain links TRBV2 with TRBJ1-1; tentatively, D is TRBD1 (6 bases). The V gene lost 10 bases and the J gene lost 2 bases, with 17 bases spanning the gap. CDR1 and CDR2 (germline): SNHLY, FYNNEI. This CDR3 has 14 amino acids. CDR3 region: CATENPGGNTEAFF. CDR3 DNA sequence: TGTGCCACAGAGAATCCTGGGGGCAACACTGAAGCTTTCTTT.

This clonotype was counted between two and nine times. The chain recombines TRBV20-1 with TRBJ2-4, with D perhaps TRBD1 or TRBD2 (5 bases each). Germline V lookup: CDR1 DFQATT, CDR2 SNEGSKA (reference sequence). V lost 0 bases, J lost 1 base, and 10 bases lay in between. CDR3 length: 15 residues. CDR3 residues: CSARDSRDAKNIQYF. CDR3 coding DNA: TGCAGTGCTAGAGATTCAAGGGACGCCAAAAACATTCAGTACTTC.

CDR3 nucleotides: TGTGCCAGCAGCCAAGTAGCGGGGGCCACAGATACGCAGTATTTT. Encoded protein: CASSQVAGATDTQYF. This chain joins TRBV4-2 and TRBJ2-3; 9 bases are a match to TRBD2. CDR1 and CDR2 (germline): LGHNA, YNFKEQ. With 1 base clipped from V and 2 bases from J, the junction kept 1 base outside the gene matches. This CDR3 region has 15 residues.

This clonotype was seen a few times. The J gene is TRBJ2-5, the V gene TRBV6-9; 9 nucleotides match TRBD1. The CDR3 has 15 amino acids. The germline CDR1 and CDR2 sequences are MNHGY and SVAAGI. V shed 4 bases and J 5 bases; nucleotides not matched to a gene: 8. Written as DNA, the CDR3 is TGTGCCAGCAGTTGCCTACAGGGGGCTAGGGAGACCCAGTACTTC. This translates into CASSCLQGARETQYF.

This clonotype was recorded at least ten times. The chain is built from TRBV9 and TRBJ2-7; possibly TRBD1 or TRBD2 for D (5 bases each). This CDR3 region has 11 residues. Germline V gene sequence: CDR1 SGDLS, CDR2 YYNGEE. The germline V and J ends were trimmed by 7 bases and 3 bases, with 8 bases remaining between them. The CDR3, as DNA: TGTGCCAGCGGGGGAGTCTACGAGCAGTACTTC. This gives the protein CASGGVYEQYF.

The chain links TRBV20-1 to TRBJ2-1; 10 bases map to TRBD1. The J call is doubtful: the DNA matches TRBJ2-7 better. Germline CDR1 is DFQATT and CDR2 is SNEGSKA (reference sequence). The CDR3 runs to 15 residues. The CDR3 DNA reads TGCAGTGCTAGAGATCGGGACAGGGGCTACAATGAGCAGTACTTC. It codes for CSARDRDRGYNEQYF.

The chain recombines TRBV28 with TRBJ1-5; a possible D gene is TRBD1 (5 bases). This CDR3 is built from 16 residues. V was shortened by 4 bases and J by 9 bases, with 22 bases between the two germline ends. Germline V gives CDR1 MDHEN, CDR2 SYDVKM. Here the CDR3 reads CASSYTGTAGLRPQHF. The CDR3, as DNA: TGTGCCAGCAGTTATACCGGGACGGCTGGCTTAAGGCCCCAGCATTTT.

V is TRBV4-1 and J is TRBJ2-5; D remains ambiguous. CDR3 length equals 16 residues. The germline V gene encodes CDR1 MGHRA and CDR2 YSYEKL. V lost 4 bases to trimming and J lost 5 bases, with 20 bases between them. This chain's CDR3 is CASSPYSVRVLETQYF. The CDR3 DNA reads as TGCGCCAGCAGCCCGTACTCCGTTAGAGTTTTGGAGACCCAGTACTTC.

Note on this clonotype: Mismatch with germline at one junction end may stem from a read error. This chain joins TRBV20-1 and TRBJ2-1; D may be TRBD1 (5 bases). The V gene's germline CDR1 is DFQATT and CDR2 SNEGSKA (reference sequence). The CDR3 has 14 residues. The CDR3 DNA reads as TGCGGTGCCGAAGGGGCTCCCTCCTACAATGAGCAGTTCTTC. Its protein is CGAEGAPSYNEQFF.

The chain links TRBV20-1 to TRBJ1-4; 8 positions match TRBD1. CDR1 and CDR2 from the germline V gene are DFQATT and SNEGSKA (reference sequence). The CDR3 runs 16 residues. V was pared by 3 bases and J by 5 bases, with 11 bases of the junction left unmatched. The CDR3 sequence is CSASRDRIGGNEKLFF. CDR3 in DNA: TGCAGTGCTAGCCGGGACAGGATAGGGGGGAATGAAAAACTGTTTTTT.

The J gene is TRBJ2-5, the V gene TRBV10-3, with D possibly TRBD2 on 6 matching bases. Matching the DNA end better, TRBJ2-7 makes the J call doubtful. Germline V lookup: CDR1 ENHRY, CDR2 SYGVKD. The CDR3 runs to 16 residues. This CDR3 reads CAISESLIAAAYEQYF. The DNA of the CDR3 is TGTGCCATCAGTGAGTCGCTGATAGCGGCAGCCTACGAGCAGTACTTC.

V usage is TRBV4-2 and J usage is TRBJ1-6; 10 bases are shared with TRBD1. The V and J ends lost 1 base and 7 bases, in that order; junction bases with no gene match: 1. The CDR3 is made up of 15 amino acids. Germline CDR1 is LGHNA and CDR2 is YNFKEQ. The CDR3 region is CASSQATGGNSPLHF. Here the CDR3 DNA reads TGTGCCAGCAGCCAAGCGACAGGGGGCAATTCACCCCTCCACTTT.